The clone carrying this T cell receptor (beta chain) was counted a few times. The V segment lost 6 bases and the J segment 9 bases; nucleotides outside the gene matches: 16. Germline CDR1 is DFQATT and CDR2 is SNEGSKA (reference sequence). This CDR3 region has 15 residues. The sample belongs to a study of identical twins. MiXCR, run by TCRdb on the 5' RACE reads, gives a single entry per CDR3 protein. This sample has fewer than 250,000 distinct CDR3 sequences; around 10% occur once, and the top ten carry about 5.2%. The clonotype comes from a young woman in good health. The V call is TRBV20-1, the J call TRBJ2-4; 8 bases fit TRBD2. Sequencing input: memory (CD45RO+) T cells sorted from blood. CDR3 bases: TGCAGTGCCGTTAAAGGACTAGCCGGGTTTCCCATTCAGTACTTC. Translating gives CSAVKGLAGFPIQYF.